These T cell receptor beta chains were read from a single sample in a study of T cell responses to AZD1222 COVID-19 vaccine. Method: immunoSEQ multiplex PCR; TCRdb's copy keeps in-frame clones and lacks some. The sample has some 200,000 clones; approximately 90% are singletons. Source: peripheral blood, taken 28 days after the second AZD1222 dose. The receptors were sampled from an adult who received the AZD1222 COVID-19 vaccine. The CDR3 runs from the conserved cysteine through the conserved F or W. A D gene is named only where the DNA matches it firmly. Some rows mark clone size as missing; the rest say once, few, many or name a class of expanded clone.

d_gene	len	v_gene	abundance	j_gene	CDR3aa	CDR3nt
NA	11	TRBV10-2	NA	TRBJ2-2	CASKGTGELFF	TGCGCCAGCAAGGGGACCGGGGAGCTGTTTTTT
NA	16	TRBV24-1	NA	TRBJ1-5	CATSDTGTQFNQPQHF	TGTGCCACCAGTGATACCGGGACCCAGTTTAATCAGCCCCAGCATTTT
NA	13	TRBV5-1	NA	TRBJ1-1	CASSQEGYLEAFF	TGCGCCAGCAGCCAGGAGGGCTACCTTGAAGCTTTCTTT
NA	15	TRBV25-1	NA	TRBJ1-6	CASTLMGAGNSPLHF	TGTGCCAGCACTCTTATGGGGGCGGGCAATTCACCCCTCCACTTT
NA	16	TRBV7-8	NA	TRBJ2-4	CASSSLAGLEKNIQYF	TGTGCCAGCAGCTCCCTCGCGGGACTGGAGAAAAACATTCAGTACTTC
NA	15	TRBV6-2/TRBV6-3	NA	TRBJ2-7	CASSQLGTPSHEQYF	TGTGCCAGCAGTCAGCTCGGGACCCCGAGCCACGAGCAGTACTTC
NA	16	TRBV28	NA	TRBJ1-6	CASSEEGGALNSPLHF	TGTGCCAGCAGTGAAGAGGGGGGGGCCCTGAATTCACCCCTCCACTTT
NA	14	TRBV30	NA	TRBJ1-3	CAWNPDSSGNTIYF	TGTGCCTGGAACCCAGATTCCTCTGGAAACACCATATATTTT
NA	14	TRBV5-1	NA	TRBJ1-4	CASASTAGNEKLFF	TGCGCCAGCGCATCAACAGCGGGTAATGAAAAACTGTTTTTT
NA	14	TRBV5-4	NA	TRBJ1-2	CASSWSGGRYGYTF	TGTGCCAGCAGCTGGAGCGGGGGACGATATGGCTACACCTTC
TRBD1	15	TRBV5-5	NA	TRBJ1-5	CASSPWDRANQPQHF	TGTGCCAGCAGCCCCTGGGACAGGGCAAATCAGCCCCAGCATTTT
NA	14	TRBV11-2	NA	TRBJ2-1	CASSLLRTGDEQFF	TGTGCCAGCAGCCTTCTGCGTACCGGTGATGAGCAGTTCTTC
TRBD2	13	TRBV9	NA	TRBJ2-5	CASSVGTIETQYF	TGTGCCAGCAGCGTCGGGACTATCGAGACCCAGTACTTC
TRBD2	14	TRBV4-2	NA	TRBJ2-1	CASSRGSETREQFF	TGTGCCAGCAGCCGCGGGAGCGAGACCCGGGAGCAGTTCTTC
NA	13	TRBV5-1	NA	TRBJ2-7	CASSHDHSYEQYF	TGCGCCAGCAGTCACGACCACTCCTACGAGCAGTACTTC
TRBD2	14	TRBV28	NA	TRBJ2-7	CASSLGGKPYEQYF	TGTGCCAGCAGTCTGGGGGGGAAACCTTACGAGCAGTACTTC
NA	17	TRBV12-2	medium-sized	TRBJ2-7	CASRLVSGTSGRGEQYF	TGTGCAAGTCGCTTAGTATCGGGGACTAGCGGGAGAGGCGAGCAGTACTTC
TRBD1	15	TRBV7-8	NA	TRBJ1-1	CASTDLQGMNTEAFF	TGTGCCAGCACTGATCTACAGGGGATGAACACTGAAGCTTTCTTT
NA	16	TRBV28	once	TRBJ1-4	CASSLIGTTYNEKLFF	TGTGCCAGCAGTTTAATAGGGACAACTTATAATGAAAAACTGTTTTTT
NA	14	TRBV6-2/TRBV6-3	NA	TRBJ2-1	CASSYEPAHDEQFF	TGTGCCAGCAGTTACGAGCCGGCCCACGATGAGCAGTTCTTC
TRBD1	14	TRBV28	NA	TRBJ2-7	CASSSDRGAHEQYF	TGTGCCAGCAGTTCCGACAGGGGTGCCCACGAGCAGTACTTC
TRBD1	17	TRBV3-1/TRBV3-2	NA	TRBJ2-2	CASSQGHTGTDAWELFF	TGTGCCAGCAGCCAAGGACACACCGGGACAGACGCTTGGGAGCTGTTTTTT
TRBD1	14	TRBV9	NA	TRBJ2-1	CASSVGQGGNEQFF	TGTGCCAGCAGCGTAGGACAGGGCGGAAATGAGCAGTTCTTC
TRBD2	18	TRBV3-1/TRBV3-2	NA	TRBJ2-1	CASSQDPVAGGPNNEQFF	TGTGCCAGCAGCCAAGATCCGGTAGCGGGAGGGCCCAACAATGAGCAGTTCTTC
NA	16	TRBV19	NA	TRBJ2-2	CASSIDQAVRTGELFF	TGTGCCAGTAGTATAGATCAAGCGGTCCGCACCGGGGAGCTGTTTTTT
NA	17	TRBV3-1/TRBV3-2	NA	TRBJ1-6	CASSQELGGASPKPLHF	TGTGCCAGCAGCCAAGAGCTGGGTGGGGCCAGCCCTAAACCCCTCCACTTT
NA	19	TRBV21-1	NA	TRBJ1-5	CASSKGLGQGYSSNQPQHF	TGTGCCAGCAGCAAAGGGTTAGGACAGGGCTACTCGAGCAATCAGCCCCAGCATTTT
TRBD1	17	TRBV9	NA	TRBJ1-4	CASSGFLGTGDNEKLFF	TGTGCCAGCAGCGGGTTTCTTGGGACAGGGGATAATGAAAAACTGTTTTTT
NA	12	TRBV12-3/TRBV12-4	NA	TRBJ2-7	CASSVGGYEQYF	TGTGCCAGCAGTGTCGGTGGGTACGAGCAGTACTTC
TRBD1	14	TRBV20-1	NA	TRBJ1-4	CSASGTATNEKLFF	TGCAGTGCAAGTGGGACAGCGACTAATGAAAAACTGTTTTTT
NA	13	TRBV29-1	NA	TRBJ1-4	CSVLPDSEEKLFF	TGCAGCGTGCTGCCTGATTCGGAGGAAAAACTGTTTTTT
NA	15	TRBV6-2/TRBV6-3	NA	TRBJ2-6	CASSYSLSGANVLTF	TGTGCCAGCAGTTACTCGCTTTCCGGGGCCAACGTCCTGACTTTC
NA	14	TRBV18	NA	TRBJ1-1	CASSRTGQNTEAFF	TGTGCCAGCTCCCGAACAGGGCAGAACACTGAAGCTTTCTTT
TRBD2	15	TRBV4-2	NA	TRBJ2-3	CASSTRLAGTDTQYF	TGTGCCAGCAGCACGAGACTAGCGGGGACAGATACGCAGTATTTT
TRBD2	14	TRBV28	once	TRBJ2-7	CASSPGTRIYEQYF	TGTGCCAGCAGTCCCGGGACTAGGATCTACGAGCAGTACTTC
TRBD2	16	TRBV5-1	NA	TRBJ2-1	CASSSPGGVGVGEQFF	TGCGCCAGCAGCTCCCCCGGGGGGGTCGGAGTGGGTGAGCAGTTCTTC
TRBD1	14	TRBV18	few	TRBJ2-5	CASSRDRGRETQYF	TGTGCCAGCTCACGGGACAGGGGGCGAGAGACCCAGTACTTC
NA	15	TRBV3-1/TRBV3-2	NA	TRBJ2-1	CASSQGPFPNNEQFF	TGTGCCAGCAGCCAAGGTCCCTTTCCCAACAATGAGCAGTTCTTC
NA	11	TRBV29-1	NA	TRBJ1-1	CSVVAPTEAFF	TGCAGCGTGGTTGCGCCCACTGAAGCTTTCTTT
NA	14	TRBV28	NA	TRBJ1-5	CASTLTGYNQPQHF	TGTGCCAGCACTCTTACCGGGTACAATCAGCCCCAGCATTTT
NA	13	TRBV15	few	TRBJ1-6	CATSRVGDSPLHF	TGTGCCACCAGCAGAGTTGGGGATTCACCCCTCCACTTT
TRBD1	14	TRBV6-1	NA	TRBJ1-2	CASSEGQGAPGYTF	TGTGCCAGCAGTGAAGGACAGGGGGCGCCTGGCTACACCTTC
NA	14	TRBV7-7	NA	TRBJ2-2	CASSLHQGTGELFF	TGTGCTAGCAGCTTACATCAAGGGACCGGGGAGCTGTTTTTT
NA	13	TRBV6-5	NA	TRBJ1-4	CASSQRYFEKLFF	TGTGCCAGCAGTCAACGCTACTTTGAAAAACTGTTTTTT
NA	12	TRBV28	NA	TRBJ1-5	CASSLYNQPQHF	TGTGCCAGCAGCCTCTACAATCAGCCCCAGCATTTT
NA	15	TRBV7-3	NA	TRBJ2-1	CASSLGREPYNEQFF	TGTGCCAGCAGCTTAGGACGGGAACCCTACAATGAGCAGTTCTTC
TRBD2	16	TRBV5-4	NA	TRBJ2-5	CASSLDPSGSGETQYF	TGTGCCAGCAGCTTGGACCCCAGCGGGAGCGGTGAGACCCAGTACTTC
NA	13	TRBV2	NA	TRBJ1-1	CASSRTVNTEAFF	TGTGCCAGCAGCAGGACCGTGAACACTGAAGCTTTCTTT
TRBD1	14	TRBV30	NA	TRBJ2-7	CAWSVGTGSYEQYF	TGTGCCTGGAGTGTAGGGACAGGGTCCTACGAGCAGTACTTC
NA	14	TRBV19	NA	TRBJ1-2	CASSGEGWDYGYTF	TGTGCCAGTAGTGGGGAAGGATGGGACTATGGCTACACCTTC
NA	16	TRBV28	NA	TRBJ1-2	CASSLEKTVDSHGYTF	TGTGCCAGCAGTCTCGAGAAGACCGTAGATTCCCATGGCTACACCTTC
NA	12	TRBV9	NA	TRBJ1-1	CASSGTNTEAFF	TGTGCCAGCAGCGGAACGAACACTGAAGCTTTCTTT
NA	15	TRBV7-2	few	TRBJ1-6	CASSPDTGVGSPLHF	TGTGCCAGCAGCCCCGACACGGGAGTAGGTTCACCCCTCCACTTT